A selection of T cell receptor beta chains follows, all from one sample in a study of shared clonotypes between healthy human individuals. Sequenced by immunoSEQ multiplex PCR; TCRdb stores in-frame clones only, minus some. The table includes around 500,000 clones, 79% detected once. Sequenced sample: PBMCs. The receptors here all came from a woman aged 40 to 50 in good health. Some clones in this sample may be carry-over from other donors' samples. The CDR3 runs from the conserved cysteine through the conserved F or W. D genes are given only for firm matches. Size values are once, few and many counts, or a class for expanded clones, and some rows have none.

len: 14
d_gene: .
v_gene: TRBV18
j_gene: TRBJ1-1
abundance: .
CDR3nt: TGTGCCAGCTCACAGACACAGACGAACACTGAAGCTTTCTTT
CDR3aa: CASSQTQTNTEAFF

len: 16
d_gene: TRBD2
v_gene: TRBV5-1
j_gene: TRBJ2-1
abundance: .
CDR3nt: TGCGCCAGCAGCTGGAGGAGCGAGCGGGAGTTCAATGAGCAGTTCTTC
CDR3aa: CASSWRSEREFNEQFF

len: 14
d_gene: TRBD1
v_gene: TRBV7-8
j_gene: TRBJ1-4
abundance: .
CDR3nt: TGTGCCAGCAGTTACAGGGGGTCCCCTGAAAAACTGTTTTTT
CDR3aa: CASSYRGSPEKLFF

len: 14
d_gene: TRBD1
v_gene: TRBV6-5
j_gene: TRBJ1-1
abundance: .
CDR3nt: TGTGCCAGCAGTTACGGAACAGGGGACACTGAAGCTTTCTTT
CDR3aa: CASSYGTGDTEAFF

len: 16
d_gene: TRBD2
v_gene: TRBV10-3
j_gene: TRBJ2-1
abundance: once
CDR3nt: TGTGCCATCAGTGGGGGAAGGCAGCGGGAGGGCAATGAGCAGTTCTTC
CDR3aa: CAISGGRQREGNEQFF

len: 15
d_gene: TRBD2
v_gene: TRBV7-9
j_gene: TRBJ2-7
abundance: .
CDR3nt: TGTGCCAGCAGCTTGGCTAGCGGGAGTTTCTACGAGCAGTACTTC
CDR3aa: CASSLASGSFYEQYF

len: 19
d_gene: TRBD2
v_gene: TRBV7-8
j_gene: TRBJ2-1
abundance: .
CDR3nt: TGTGCCAGCAGCTTAGGTGTCGGCGGGGGACTAGCGGGATGGAATGAGCAGTTCTTC
CDR3aa: CASSLGVGGGLAGWNEQFF

len: 15
d_gene: TRBD2
v_gene: TRBV11-2
j_gene: TRBJ2-7
abundance: .
CDR3nt: TGTGCCAGCAGCTGGGGACTAGCGGGACCCTACGAGCAGTACTTC
CDR3aa: CASSWGLAGPYEQYF

len: 16
d_gene: TRBD1
v_gene: TRBV7-6
j_gene: TRBJ2-3
abundance: .
CDR3nt: TGTGCCAGCAGCCCTAGTCTACAGGGGTTTCCAGATACGCAGTATTTT
CDR3aa: CASSPSLQGFPDTQYF

len: 14
d_gene: .
v_gene: TRBV4-3
j_gene: TRBJ2-1
abundance: .
CDR3nt: TGCGCCAGCAGCCAACGCCTGGGCAGTAATGAGCAGTTCTTC
CDR3aa: CASSQRLGSNEQFF

len: 13
d_gene: TRBD1
v_gene: TRBV6-4
j_gene: TRBJ2-7
abundance: .
CDR3nt: TGTGCCAGCAGTGCGGGACAGGGGCGCGAGCAGTACTTC
CDR3aa: CASSAGQGREQYF

len: 15
d_gene: TRBD2
v_gene: TRBV14
j_gene: TRBJ2-7
abundance: .
CDR3nt: TGTGCCAGCAGCCGGACTAGCATTCGTCTCTACGAGCAGTACTTC
CDR3aa: CASSRTSIRLYEQYF

len: 13
d_gene: .
v_gene: TRBV4-1
j_gene: TRBJ1-5
abundance: many
CDR3nt: TGCGCCAGCAGCCAAGAGGGGGCTCAGCCCCAGCATTTT
CDR3aa: CASSQEGAQPQHF

len: 13
d_gene: .
v_gene: TRBV15
j_gene: TRBJ2-2
abundance: .
CDR3nt: TGTGCCACCTCGACAGCGAACACCGGGGAGCTGTTTTTT
CDR3aa: CATSTANTGELFF

len: 15
d_gene: .
v_gene: TRBV28
j_gene: TRBJ2-2
abundance: .
CDR3nt: TGTGCCAGCGGCTCTACAGGGTTTGGTCCCGGGGAGCTGTTTTTT
CDR3aa: CASGSTGFGPGELFF

len: 14
d_gene: .
v_gene: TRBV5-4
j_gene: TRBJ1-1
abundance: .
CDR3nt: TGTGCCAGCAGCCTGACAGGCGTGAACACTGAAGCTTTCTTT
CDR3aa: CASSLTGVNTEAFF

len: 16
d_gene: TRBD2
v_gene: TRBV7-2
j_gene: TRBJ2-2
abundance: .
CDR3nt: TGTGCCAGCAGCTCAGTGGGGGAGGGCCCCACCGGGGAGCTGTTTTTT
CDR3aa: CASSSVGEGPTGELFF

len: 14
d_gene: TRBD2
v_gene: TRBV2
j_gene: TRBJ2-2
abundance: .
CDR3nt: TGTGCCAGCAGGGTGGGACTAGCCATAGGGGGGCTGTTTTTT
CDR3aa: CASRVGLAIGGLFF

len: 12
d_gene: .
v_gene: TRBV11-2
j_gene: TRBJ2-5
abundance: .
CDR3nt: TGTGCCAGCAGCTTAGAACGGGAGACCCAGTACTTC
CDR3aa: CASSLERETQYF

len: 14
d_gene: .
v_gene: TRBV7-9
j_gene: TRBJ2-3
abundance: .
CDR3nt: TGTGCCAGCAGCTTAGTTGCTAGCACAGATACGCAGTATTTT
CDR3aa: CASSLVASTDTQYF

len: 16
d_gene: TRBD2
v_gene: TRBV7-2
j_gene: TRBJ2-2
abundance: many
CDR3nt: TGTGCCAGCAGCTTAGAACTAGCGGGAAACACCGGGGAGCTGTTTTTT
CDR3aa: CASSLELAGNTGELFF

len: 18
d_gene: TRBD1
v_gene: TRBV7-2
j_gene: TRBJ2-3
abundance: .
CDR3nt: TGTGCCAGCAGCTTAGTACCGCCGGGACAGGGCGGCACAGATACGCAGTATTTT
CDR3aa: CASSLVPPGQGGTDTQYF

len: 18
d_gene: .
v_gene: TRBV27
j_gene: TRBJ1-4
abundance: once
CDR3nt: TGTGCCAGCAGTTACAAAACCGGGACTCAAGCAACTAATGAAAAACTGTTTTTT
CDR3aa: CASSYKTGTQATNEKLFF

len: 15
d_gene: .
v_gene: TRBV5-1
j_gene: TRBJ2-1
abundance: .
CDR3nt: TGCGCCAGCAGCTTGGGTCCAGAGTCCCCCCCTGAGCAGTTCTTC
CDR3aa: CASSLGPESPPEQFF

len: 17
d_gene: TRBD1
v_gene: TRBV7-2
j_gene: TRBJ1-5
abundance: .
CDR3nt: TGTGCCAGCAGCTTAGCCCAGGGGGCGACCCCCAGTCAGCCCCAGCATTTT
CDR3aa: CASSLAQGATPSQPQHF